The 20 T cell receptor beta chains presented below share a single source sample, sequenced in a study of immune cell composition in non-small cell lung cancer. Normal lung sampling was at least 3 cm from the tumour, as distant as possible. Sequencing was performed with immunoSEQ multiplex PCR; in TCRdb, only in-frame clones are kept and a portion is missing. This sample has 5,500 to 7,500 clones, with roughly three quarters found just once. Sequences were obtained from non-adjacent lung tissue. The receptor set was obtained from a human donor with non-small cell lung cancer.

The V call is TRBV7-9, the J call TRBJ1-4, with TRBD1 as a possible D gene (5 bases). The CDR3 spans 15 residues. Germline lookup yields CDR1 SEHNR and CDR2 FQNEAQ (reference sequence). V dropped 4 bases and J dropped 5 bases, with 14 bases sitting between them. The CDR3 here is CASSSEGRPNEKLFF. The CDR3 DNA is TGTGCCAGCAGCTCGGAGGGACGGCCGAATGAAAAACTGTTTTTT.

This clone was found a few times. The chain employs TRBV5-8 and TRBJ2-2; D ambiguous. The germline gives CDR1 SGHTS, CDR2 YDEGEE. V shed 0 bases and J shed 5 bases, with 8 bases lying between them. CDR3 length equals 14 residues. The CDR3 sequence: CASSLGLPTGELFF. The CDR3, as DNA: TGTGCCAGCAGCTTGGGACTTCCGACCGGGGAGCTGTTTTTT.

This clone was detected only a few times. The chain joins TRBV19 to TRBJ1-1; 10 nucleotides align to TRBD1. Germline assignment: CDR1 LNHDA and CDR2 SQIVND (reference sequence). This CDR3 has 15 residues. V trimming: 6 bases; J trimming: 5 bases; junction bases outside the gene matches: 9. CDR3 nucleotides: TGTGCCAGTAGCAAATCCCGGGACAGGGGAACTGAAGCTTTCTTT. It encodes CASSKSRDRGTEAFF.

Details on this clone: In the same sample, other DNA sequences code for this CDR3. This chain's CDR3 is CASSLRQGDQPQHF. DNA for the CDR3: TGTGCCAGCAGCTTAAGACAGGGGGATCAGCCCCAGCATTTT. This chain uses TRBV7-2 with TRBJ1-5; 9 bases are a match to TRBD1. The CDR3 has 14 residues. Germline assignment: CDR1 SGHTA and CDR2 FQGNSA. Germline trimming cut 2 bases from V and 5 bases from J; bases unmatched to any gene: 1.

The chain combines TRBV29-1 with TRBJ1-6; D not certain. CDR3 length equals 13 residues. With 4 bases removed from V and 0 bases from J, the gap between germline ends came to 4 bases. Germline V CDR1 and CDR2: SQVTM, ANQGSEA. The CDR3 loop reads CSVGSSYNSPLHF. The DNA of the CDR3 is TGCAGCGTTGGGAGCTCCTATAATTCACCCCTCCACTTT.

The gene calls are TRBV28 and TRBJ1-2; a weak D match, TRBD1 (5 bases). Germline CDR1 and CDR2: MDHEN and SYDVKM. Trimming took 3 bases from V and 7 from J, leaving 15 bases between them. The CDR3 extends over 14 amino acids. CDR3 loop: CASSLGRQYSGYTF. DNA for the CDR3: TGTGCCAGCAGTTTGGGAAGACAGTATAGTGGCTACACCTTC.

The J gene is TRBJ1-5, the V gene TRBV10-1; D ambiguous. The CDR3 has 16 residues. The germline V and J ends were trimmed by 2 bases and 0 bases, with 11 bases remaining between them. Germline V gene sequence: CDR1 WNHNN, CDR2 SYGVQD (reference sequence). CDR3 sequence (DNA): TGCGCCAGCAGTGAGCTCGCGGGTTATAGCAATCAGCCCCAGCATTTT. Encoded protein: CASSELAGYSNQPQHF.

The CDR3, as DNA: TGTGCCAGCAGCTTGTCGACAGGGGCAGGTACTGAAGCTTTCTTT. Protein: CASSLSTGAGTEAFF. The V and J genes are TRBV5-5 and TRBJ1-1; 8 bases agree with TRBD1. CDR3 size: 15 residues. The germline V gene has CDR1 SGHKS and CDR2 YYEKEE (reference sequence). V was pared by 1 base and J by 5 bases, with 7 bases of the junction left unmatched.

This clone was counted a single time. The chain recombines TRBV4-1 with TRBJ2-5; 11 positions match TRBD2. The V and J ends lost 7 bases and 0 bases, in that order; junction bases with no gene match: 10. Germline loops: CDR1 MGHRA, CDR2 YSYEKL. The CDR3 totals 17 residues. The DNA of the CDR3 is TGCGCCAGCACGTCCGGGGCTAGCGGGGGGAACCAAGAGACCCAGTACTTC. As protein: CASTSGASGGNQETQYF.

The chain carries TRBV9 and TRBJ2-2; the match to TRBD2 covers 11 bases. With 7 bases clipped from V and 6 bases from J, the junction kept 5 bases outside the gene matches. The germline V gene has CDR1 SGDLS and CDR2 YYNGEE. CDR3 size: 14 residues. CDR3 protein: CASGSGGAAGELFF. CDR3 sequence (DNA): TGTGCCAGCGGTAGCGGGGGGGCTGCCGGGGAGCTGTTTTTT.

The rearrangement links TRBV18 to TRBJ2-7; D is uncertain. Trimming left V 6 bases short and J 0 bases short, with 12 bases between. The germline V gene encodes CDR1 KGHSH and CDR2 LQKENI. The CDR3 is made up of 14 amino acids. CDR3 sequence: CASSPAVPSYEQYF. The CDR3 nucleotides read TGTGCCAGCTCCCCCGCGGTTCCCTCCTACGAGCAGTACTTC.

V gene TRBV5-1 combines with J gene TRBJ2-3; a possible D gene is TRBD1 (6 bases). This CDR3 is built from 15 residues. Germline CDR1 is SGHRS and CDR2 is YFSETQ. V was clipped by 4 bases and J by 3 bases, with 15 bases between them. The chain's CDR3 is CASSRNTGWTDTQYF. In DNA, the CDR3 is TGCGCCAGCAGCCGAAATACAGGGTGGACAGATACGCAGTATTTT.

This chain links TRBV10-3 with TRBJ2-2; maybe TRBD2 (6 bases). The CDR3 is made up of 14 amino acids. In germline, CDR1 is ENHRY, CDR2 SYGVKD. Trimming took 8 bases from V and 5 from J, leaving 15 bases between them. CDR3 bases: TGTGCCATCCTTGCGGGACGGGGAACCGGGGAGCTGTTTTTT. This gives the protein CAILAGRGTGELFF.

This chain links TRBV7-6 with TRBJ1-2, with 7 bases aligning to TRBD1. Germline V gives CDR1 SGHVS, CDR2 FNYEAQ. V gave up 2 bases and J gave up 3 bases; unmatched junction bases: 3. CDR3 length: 14 amino acids. The CDR3 region is CASSLRQGDYGYTF. The CDR3 nucleotides read TGTGCCAGCAGCTTAAGGCAGGGGGACTATGGCTACACCTTC.

This chain connects TRBV7-2 to TRBJ2-3; TRBD1 is a possible D gene (5 bases). V lost 5 bases and J 1 base, leaving 10 bases between the germline ends. The CDR3 contains 14 residues. CDR1 is SGHTA, CDR2 FQGNSA, per germline. The CDR3 loop is CASSVDSGTDTQYF. CDR3 in DNA: TGTGCCAGCAGCGTCGACAGTGGCACAGATACGCAGTATTTT.

This chain uses TRBV2 with TRBJ2-7, with TRBD2 matching over 9 bases. V lost 1 base, J lost 7 bases, and 8 bases stayed unmatched. This CDR3 contains 15 residues. CDR1 is SNHLY and CDR2 is FYNNEI in the germline V gene. DNA for the CDR3: TGTGCCAGCAGTGAAGGTAGCGGGAGTTCTGGAGAGCAGTACTTC. Translating gives CASSEGSGSSGEQYF.

This clone was seen only a few times. The genes are TRBV7-8 and TRBJ2-3, with D unclear. This CDR3 region has 14 residues. V was trimmed by 0 bases and J by 5 bases, leaving 9 bases between them. The germline gives CDR1 SGHVS, CDR2 FQNEAQ. Here the CDR3 reads CASSLAIVKDTQYF. The CDR3 DNA follows: TGTGCCAGCAGCTTAGCAATAGTTAAAGATACGCAGTATTTT.

Concerning this clone: A read error may produce the germline difference seen at one junction end. V and J are TRBV11-2 and TRBJ1-1, with D possibly matching TRBD1 (5 bases). From germline, CDR1 is SGHAT and CDR2 FQNNGV. The CDR3 has 13 residues. CDR3 sequence (DNA): TGTGCCAGCAGCTCCCAGGGTGAACTGAAGCTACTCTTT. Protein sequence: CASSSQGELKLLF.

This chain uses TRBV30 with TRBJ1-5; tentatively, D is TRBD1 (5 bases). Germline-derived CDR1 and CDR2 are GTSNPN and SVGIG (reference sequence). V lost 0 bases to trimming and J lost 11 bases, with 14 bases between them. This CDR3 is built from 13 residues. The CDR3 spells CAWSVEAAGTQHF. The DNA for the CDR3 is TGTGCCTGGAGTGTAGAAGCAGCAGGGACCCAGCATTTT.

The J gene is TRBJ1-4, the V gene TRBV5-1; TRBD1 matches 8 bases. This CDR3 has 15 amino acids. The V gene's germline CDR1 is SGHRS and CDR2 YFSETQ. The V gene end was trimmed by 5 bases and the J gene end by 7 bases; junction bases not matched to a gene: 10. This chain's CDR3 is CASRYRGSLGEKLFF. The CDR3 DNA is TGCGCCAGCAGATACAGGGGGTCGCTTGGTGAAAAACTGTTTTTT.